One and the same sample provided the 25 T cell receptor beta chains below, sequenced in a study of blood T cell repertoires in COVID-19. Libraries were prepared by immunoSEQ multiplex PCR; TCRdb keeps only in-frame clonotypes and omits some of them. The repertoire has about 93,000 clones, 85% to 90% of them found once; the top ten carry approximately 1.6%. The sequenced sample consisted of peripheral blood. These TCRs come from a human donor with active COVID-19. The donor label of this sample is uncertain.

The CDR3 nucleotides read TGCGCCAGCAGCCAAGATCGCCTAGCGGGGGGGCCTGCAGATACGCAGTATTTT. Its protein product is CASSQDRLAGGPADTQYF. The chain recombines TRBV4-1 with TRBJ2-3; 12 bases map to TRBD2. The germline gives CDR1 MGHRA, CDR2 YSYEKL. The CDR3 is 18 amino acids. V shed 0 bases, J shed 4 bases, and the junction held 8 bases outside the gene matches.

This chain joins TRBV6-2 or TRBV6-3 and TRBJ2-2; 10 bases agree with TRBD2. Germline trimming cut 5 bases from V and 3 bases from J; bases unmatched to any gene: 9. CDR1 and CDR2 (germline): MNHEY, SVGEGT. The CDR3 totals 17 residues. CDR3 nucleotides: TGTGCCAGCAGTATTAATAGCGGGGGGATATACACCGGGGAGCTGTTTTTT. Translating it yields CASSINSGGIYTGELFF.

CDR3 in amino acids: CASSEFTGNTEAFF. CDR3 bases: TGTGCCAGCAGTGAATTCACAGGGAACACTGAAGCTTTCTTT. The genes are TRBV25-1 and TRBJ1-1; tentatively, D is TRBD1 (5 bases). Germline CDR1 MGHDK, CDR2 SYGVNS. V shed 1 base and J shed 1 base, with 7 bases lying between them. This CDR3 contains 14 residues.

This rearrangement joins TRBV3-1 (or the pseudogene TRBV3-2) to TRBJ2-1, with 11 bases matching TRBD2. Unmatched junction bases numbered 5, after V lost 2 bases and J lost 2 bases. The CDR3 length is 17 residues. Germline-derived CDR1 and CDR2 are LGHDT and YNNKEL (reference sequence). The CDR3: CASSQTSSGGAYNEQFF. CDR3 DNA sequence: TGTGCCAGCAGCCAAACAAGTAGCGGGGGGGCCTACAATGAGCAGTTCTTC.

The CDR3 reads CASSYDGYGANVLTF. The CDR3 DNA sequence: TGTGCCAGCAGTTACGACGGGTATGGGGCCAACGTCCTGACTTTC. The chain couples TRBV6-2 or TRBV6-3 to TRBJ2-6; the D is unclear. Germline CDR1 is MNHEY and CDR2 is SVGEGT. The ends were cut back, 2 bases at V and 3 bases at J, with 8 bases in the middle. The CDR3 has 15 residues.

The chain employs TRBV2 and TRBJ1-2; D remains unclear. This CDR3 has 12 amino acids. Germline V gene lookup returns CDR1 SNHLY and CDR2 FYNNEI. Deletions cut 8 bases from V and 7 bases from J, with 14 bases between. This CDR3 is CASEPSRGGYTF. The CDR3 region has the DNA TGTGCCAGCGAGCCCTCCCGGGGTGGCTACACCTTC. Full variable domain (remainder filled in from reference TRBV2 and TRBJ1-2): EPEVTQTPSHQVTQMGQEVILRCVPISNHLYFYWYRQILGQKVEFLVSFYNNEISEKSEIFDDQFSVERPDGSNFTLKIRSTKLEDSAMYFCASEPSRGGYTFGSGTRLTVV.

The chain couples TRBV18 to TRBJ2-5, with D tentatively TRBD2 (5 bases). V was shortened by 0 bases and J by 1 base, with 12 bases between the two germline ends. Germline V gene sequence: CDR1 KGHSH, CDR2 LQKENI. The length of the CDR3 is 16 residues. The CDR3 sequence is CASSPPFGGGQETQYF. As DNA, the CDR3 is TGTGCCAGCTCACCACCGTTCGGAGGCGGCCAAGAGACCCAGTACTTC. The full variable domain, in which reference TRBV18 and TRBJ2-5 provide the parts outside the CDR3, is NAGVMQNPRHLVRRRGQEARLRCSPMKGHSHVYWYRQLPEEGLKFMVYLQKENIIDESGMPKERFSAEFPKEGPSILRIQQVVRGDSAAYFCASSPPFGGGQETQYFGPGTRLLVL.

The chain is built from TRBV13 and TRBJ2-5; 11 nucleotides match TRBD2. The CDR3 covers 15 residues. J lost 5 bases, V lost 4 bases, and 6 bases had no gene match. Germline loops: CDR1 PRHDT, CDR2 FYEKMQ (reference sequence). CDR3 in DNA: TGTGCCAGCAGCTCCCTAGCGGGGGGTAGGGAGACCCAGTACTTC. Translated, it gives CASSSLAGGRETQYF.

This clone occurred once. CDR3 DNA: TGTGCCAGTAGTCTCCGGACAGGGGGTAATGAGCAGTTCTTC. It encodes CASSLRTGGNEQFF. The chain employs TRBV19 and TRBJ2-1; 10 nucleotides agree with TRBD1. Germline CDR1 and CDR2: LNHDA and SQIVND (reference sequence). The CDR3 length is 14 residues. V lost 5 bases, J lost 7 bases, and 5 bases stayed unmatched.

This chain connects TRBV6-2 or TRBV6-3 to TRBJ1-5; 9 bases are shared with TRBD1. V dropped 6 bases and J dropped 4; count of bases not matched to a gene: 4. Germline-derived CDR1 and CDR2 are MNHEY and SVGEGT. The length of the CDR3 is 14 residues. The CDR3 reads CASSLGQGNQPQHF. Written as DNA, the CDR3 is TGTGCCAGCAGCCTAGGACAGGGGAATCAGCCCCAGCATTTT.

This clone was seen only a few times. The CDR3 nucleotides read TGCAGCGTTACCCCATTAAGAGGGTTAGACTATGGCTACACCTTC. Its translation is CSVTPLRGLDYGYTF. This chain joins TRBV29-1 and TRBJ1-2; no firm D call. Trimming stripped 5 bases from V and 3 bases from J, with 19 bases between. Germline CDR1 SQVTM, CDR2 ANQGSEA. The CDR3 has 15 amino acids.

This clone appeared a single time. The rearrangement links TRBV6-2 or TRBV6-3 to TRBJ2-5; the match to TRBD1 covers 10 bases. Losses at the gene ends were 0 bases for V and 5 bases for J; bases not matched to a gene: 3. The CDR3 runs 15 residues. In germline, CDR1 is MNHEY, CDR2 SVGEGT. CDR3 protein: CASSYSTGGSETQYF. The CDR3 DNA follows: TGTGCCAGCAGTTACTCGACAGGGGGCTCTGAGACCCAGTACTTC.

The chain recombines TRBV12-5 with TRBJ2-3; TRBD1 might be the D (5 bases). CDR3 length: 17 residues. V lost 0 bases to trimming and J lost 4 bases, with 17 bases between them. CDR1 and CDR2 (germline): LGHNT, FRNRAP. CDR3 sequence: CASGLVLAGMNPDTQYF. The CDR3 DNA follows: TGTGCTAGTGGTTTGGTACTGGCAGGGATGAATCCAGATACGCAGTATTTT.

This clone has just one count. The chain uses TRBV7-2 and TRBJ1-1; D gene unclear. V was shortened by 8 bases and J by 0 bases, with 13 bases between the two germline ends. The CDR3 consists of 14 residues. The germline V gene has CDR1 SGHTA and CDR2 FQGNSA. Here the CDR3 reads CASGHQALNTEAFF. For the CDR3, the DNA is TGTGCCAGCGGTCATCAGGCGTTGAACACTGAAGCTTTCTTT.

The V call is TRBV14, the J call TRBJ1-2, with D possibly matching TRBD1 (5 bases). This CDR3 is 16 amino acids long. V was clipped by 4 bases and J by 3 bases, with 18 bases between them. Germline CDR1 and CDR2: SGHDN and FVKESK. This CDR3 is CASSPKSGGGHYGYTF. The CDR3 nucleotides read TGTGCCAGCAGCCCAAAAAGCGGCGGGGGACACTATGGCTACACCTTC.

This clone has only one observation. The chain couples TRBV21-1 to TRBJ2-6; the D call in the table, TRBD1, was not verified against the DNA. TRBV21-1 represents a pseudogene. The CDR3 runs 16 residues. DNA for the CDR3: TGTGCCAGCAACCCTAACAGGGGGCGGGGGGCCAACGTCCTGACTTTC. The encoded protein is CASNPNRGRGANVLTF.

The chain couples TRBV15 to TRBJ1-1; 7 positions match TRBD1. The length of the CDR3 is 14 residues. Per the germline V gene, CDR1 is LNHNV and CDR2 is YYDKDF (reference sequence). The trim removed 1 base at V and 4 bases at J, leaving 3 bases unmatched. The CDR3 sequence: CATSRVAGGTEAFF. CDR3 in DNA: TGTGCCACCAGCAGAGTAGCAGGGGGCACTGAAGCTTTCTTT.

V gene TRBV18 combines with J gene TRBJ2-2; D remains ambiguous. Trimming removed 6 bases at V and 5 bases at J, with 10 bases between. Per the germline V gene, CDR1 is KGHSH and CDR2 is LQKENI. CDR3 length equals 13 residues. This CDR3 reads CASSPFTTGELFF. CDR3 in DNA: TGTGCCAGCTCCCCCTTTACTACCGGGGAGCTGTTTTTT.

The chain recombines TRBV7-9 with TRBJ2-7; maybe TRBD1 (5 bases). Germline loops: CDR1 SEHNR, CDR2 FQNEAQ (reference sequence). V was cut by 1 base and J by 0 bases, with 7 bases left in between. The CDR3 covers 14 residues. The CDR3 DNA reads TGTGCCAGCAGCTTAGAGGGGTACTCCTACGAGCAGTACTTC. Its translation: CASSLEGYSYEQYF.

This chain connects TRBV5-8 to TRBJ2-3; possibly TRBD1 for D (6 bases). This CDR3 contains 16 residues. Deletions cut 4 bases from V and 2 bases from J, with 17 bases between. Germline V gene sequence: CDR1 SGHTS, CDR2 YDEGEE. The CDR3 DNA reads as TGTGCCAGCAGCGGGGGCCGCAGGAGCTACACAGATACGCAGTATTTT. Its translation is CASSGGRRSYTDTQYF.

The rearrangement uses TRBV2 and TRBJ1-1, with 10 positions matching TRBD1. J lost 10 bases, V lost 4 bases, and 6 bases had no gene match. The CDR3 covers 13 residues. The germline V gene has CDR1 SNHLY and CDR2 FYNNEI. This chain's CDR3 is CASSGTGGDIAFF. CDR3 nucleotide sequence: TGTGCCAGCAGTGGGACAGGGGGAGATATAGCTTTCTTT.

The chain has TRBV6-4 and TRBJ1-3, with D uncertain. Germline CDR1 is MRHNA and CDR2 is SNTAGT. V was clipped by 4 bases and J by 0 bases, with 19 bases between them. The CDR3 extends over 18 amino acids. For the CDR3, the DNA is TGTGCCAGCAGTGTTACTACGAAGACCGATCGCTCTGGAAACACCATATATTTT. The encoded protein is CASSVTTKTDRSGNTIYF.

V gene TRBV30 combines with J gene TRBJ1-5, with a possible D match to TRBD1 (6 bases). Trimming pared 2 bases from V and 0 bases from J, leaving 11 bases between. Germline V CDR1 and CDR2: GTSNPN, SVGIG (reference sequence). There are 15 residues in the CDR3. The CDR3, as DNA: TGTGCCTGGAGTAAGGGGGATTATAGCAATCAGCCCCAGCATTTT. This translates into CAWSKGDYSNQPQHF.

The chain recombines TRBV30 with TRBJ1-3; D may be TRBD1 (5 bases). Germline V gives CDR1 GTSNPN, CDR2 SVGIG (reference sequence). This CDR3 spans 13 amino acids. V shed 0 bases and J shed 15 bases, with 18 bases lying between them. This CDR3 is CAWSVGSRTKGYF. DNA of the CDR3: TGTGCCTGGAGTGTAGGGTCTAGGACAAAAGGATATTTT.

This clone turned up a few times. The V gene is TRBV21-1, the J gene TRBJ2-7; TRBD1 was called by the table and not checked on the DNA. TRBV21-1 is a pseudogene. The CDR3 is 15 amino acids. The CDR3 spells CASSKRGQGCYEQYF. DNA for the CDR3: TGTGCCAGCAGCAAAAGGGGACAGGGGTGCTACGAGCAGTACTTC.